The clone carrying this T cell receptor beta chain was observed at least ten times. Its specificity is unknown. The ends lost 4 bases at V and 3 bases at J; junction bases unmatched: 3. Germline V lookup: CDR1 ENHRY, CDR2 SYGVKD. The CDR3 has 14 residues. The data were taken from a study of T cell repertoires in cytomegalovirus infection. Background on the study: Public TCR beta signatures provided an indication of both CMV infection and a matching HLA type.

TCRdb reprocessed the reads with MiXCR, giving one entry per CDR3 protein. The table lists 340,000 or so distinct CDR3 sequences, 20% to 25% of them singletons. This clonotype was obtained from a human donor in good health (CMV status not recorded). Some clones in this sample may be carry-over from other donors' samples. The chain combines TRBV10-3 with TRBJ2-5; 9 nucleotides align to TRBD2. Sample: cultured PBMCs, taken from culture after CMV antigen stimulation. The chain's CDR3 is CAISVLAGKETQYF. The CDR3 DNA sequence: TGTGCCATCAGTGTGCTAGCGGGAAAAGAGACCCAGTACTTC.